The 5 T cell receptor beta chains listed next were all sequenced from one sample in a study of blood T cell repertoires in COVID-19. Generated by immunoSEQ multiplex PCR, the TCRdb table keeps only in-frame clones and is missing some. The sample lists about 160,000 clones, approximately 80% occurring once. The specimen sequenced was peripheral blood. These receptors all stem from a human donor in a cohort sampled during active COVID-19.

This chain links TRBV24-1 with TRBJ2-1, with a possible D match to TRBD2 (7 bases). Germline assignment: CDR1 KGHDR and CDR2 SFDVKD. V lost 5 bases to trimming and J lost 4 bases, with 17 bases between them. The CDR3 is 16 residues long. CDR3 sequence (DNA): TGTGCCACCAGTGGCCTGGTAGGGGGGGAGTACAATGAGCAGTTCTTC. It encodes CATSGLVGGEYNEQFF.

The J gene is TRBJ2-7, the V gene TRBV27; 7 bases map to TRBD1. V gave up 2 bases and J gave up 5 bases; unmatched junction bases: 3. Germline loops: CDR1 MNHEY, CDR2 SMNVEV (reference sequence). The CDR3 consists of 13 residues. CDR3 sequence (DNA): TGTGCCAGCAGTTTAGGGACAGATCACGAGCAGTACTTC. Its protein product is CASSLGTDHEQYF.

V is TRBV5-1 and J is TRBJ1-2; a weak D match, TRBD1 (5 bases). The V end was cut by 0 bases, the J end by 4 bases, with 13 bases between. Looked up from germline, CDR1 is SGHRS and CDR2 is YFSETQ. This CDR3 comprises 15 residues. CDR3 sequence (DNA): TGCGCCAGCAGCTTGGTAGTGGGGCTGGGCTATGGCTACACCTTC. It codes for CASSLVVGLGYGYTF.

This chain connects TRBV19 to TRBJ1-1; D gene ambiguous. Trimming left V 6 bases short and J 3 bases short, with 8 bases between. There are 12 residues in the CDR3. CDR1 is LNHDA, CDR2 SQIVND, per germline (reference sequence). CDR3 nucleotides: TGTGCCAGTAGCCAGATGGACACTGAAGCTTTCTTT. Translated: CASSQMDTEAFF. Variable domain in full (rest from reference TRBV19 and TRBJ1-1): DGGITQSPKYLFRKEGQNVTLSCEQNLNHDAMYWYRQDPGQGLRLIYYSQIVNDFQKGDIAEGYSVSREKKESFPLTVTSAQKNPTAFYLCASSQMDTEAFFGQGTRLTVV.

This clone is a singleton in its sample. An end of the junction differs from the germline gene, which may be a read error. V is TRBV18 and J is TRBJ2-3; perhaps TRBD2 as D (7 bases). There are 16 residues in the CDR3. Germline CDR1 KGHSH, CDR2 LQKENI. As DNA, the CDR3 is TGTGCCAGCTCTCCACTGGGGGGGCCGAGAACAGATACGCAGTATTTT. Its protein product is CASSPLGGPRTDTQYF.